The 27 T cell receptor beta chains below all came from one sample that was sequenced in a study of blood T cell repertoires in COVID-19. Method: immunoSEQ multiplex PCR; TCRdb's copy keeps in-frame clones and lacks some. In the table there are over 250,000 clones, 75% to 90% of which are singletons. Sequenced input: peripheral blood. The receptor set was obtained from a woman aged 55-69 years with acute or convalescent COVID-19.

The chain is built from TRBV2 and TRBJ1-1; 8 bases map to TRBD1. V trimming: 1 base; J trimming: 3 bases; junction bases outside the gene matches: 7. The CDR3 totals 16 residues. Per germline, CDR1 SNHLY and CDR2 FYNNEI. The CDR3 loop reads CASSEGLDRGDTEAFF. The CDR3, as DNA: TGTGCCAGCAGTGAAGGGTTAGACAGGGGAGACACTGAAGCTTTCTTT.

The rearrangement uses TRBV11-2 and TRBJ1-2; a possible D gene is TRBD1 (6 bases). Germline CDR1 is SGHAT and CDR2 is FQNNGV. The V end lost 5 bases, the J end lost 8 bases, and 18 bases lay between the germline ends. The CDR3 loop spans 14 amino acids. CDR3 DNA: TGTGCCAGCAGCCCTGGGGGCAGGGGTGGGGGCTACACCTTC. Translation gives CASSPGGRGGGYTF.

J is TRBJ2-2 and V is TRBV3-1 (or the pseudogene TRBV3-2); D remains ambiguous. The CDR3 is 16 amino acids. Germline lookup yields CDR1 LGHDT and CDR2 YNNKEL (reference sequence). V was trimmed by 4 bases and J by 1 base, leaving 13 bases between them. Here the CDR3 reads CASSRTLRMNTGELFF. CDR3 DNA: TGTGCCAGCAGCCGAACGTTGAGAATGAACACCGGGGAGCTGTTTTTT.

This chain joins TRBV19 and TRBJ1-1, with TRBD1 identical over 10 bases. Looked up from germline, CDR1 is LNHDA and CDR2 is SQIVND (reference sequence). Trimming at V came to 5 bases and at J to 4 bases, leaving 7 bases not matched to a gene. The CDR3 runs 15 residues. Here the CDR3 DNA reads TGTGCCAGTAGTGCCCGACAGGGGGCGTCCACTGAAGCTTTCTTT. It encodes CASSARQGASTEAFF.

The chain couples TRBV5-1 to TRBJ1-2, with 7 bases fitting TRBD1. CDR3 length: 16 residues. Per germline, CDR1 SGHRS and CDR2 YFSETQ. The V and J ends lost 1 base and 0 bases, in that order; junction bases with no gene match: 6. Written as DNA, the CDR3 is TGCGCCAGCAGCTTGTTATCTACAGGGGCTAACTATGGCTACACCTTC. This gives the protein CASSLLSTGANYGYTF.

The chain couples TRBV9 to TRBJ1-2; no definite D call. Germline CDR1 and CDR2: SGDLS and YYNGEE. Trimming removed 4 bases from V and 2 bases from J, with 15 bases in between. This CDR3 region has 15 residues. DNA for the CDR3: TGTGCCAGCAGCCCTAGTCCGGGTTCAAACTATGGCTACACCTTC. As protein: CASSPSPGSNYGYTF.

V usage is TRBV28 and J usage is TRBJ1-5, with D possibly TRBD1 on 5 matching bases. Trimming took off 4 bases at V and 4 bases at J, with 11 bases between the two ends. CDR1 is MDHEN, CDR2 SYDVKM, per germline. The CDR3 has 14 residues. The CDR3 loop is CASSWGGINQPQHF. In nucleotides, the CDR3 is TGTGCCAGCAGTTGGGGGGGGATTAATCAGCCCCAGCATTTT.

The chain combines TRBV9 with TRBJ2-1; 8 bases agree with TRBD2. The germline gives CDR1 SGDLS, CDR2 YYNGEE. The J segment lost 6 bases and the V segment lost 0 bases, leaving 5 bases of the junction unmatched. The CDR3 sequence is 15 residues long. This CDR3 reads CASSVEAGVLNEQFF. In DNA, the CDR3 is TGTGCCAGCAGCGTAGAAGCGGGAGTCCTCAATGAGCAGTTCTTC.

The gene calls are TRBV2 and TRBJ2-2; perhaps TRBD2 as D (5 bases). V lost 4 bases, J lost 1 base, and 7 bases lay in between. Germline loops: CDR1 SNHLY, CDR2 FYNNEI. This CDR3 comprises 14 residues. CDR3 protein: CASSGGLNTGELFF. Here the CDR3 DNA reads TGTGCCAGCAGTGGAGGGCTGAACACCGGGGAGCTGTTTTTT.

The chain recombines TRBV7-9 with TRBJ1-1; unclear D gene. This CDR3 comprises 15 residues. Trimming removed 1 base at V and 1 base at J, with 10 bases between. Germline values: CDR1 SEHNR, CDR2 FQNEAQ (reference sequence). The CDR3 here is CASSLVKAGNTEAFF. As DNA, the CDR3 is TGTGCCAGCAGCTTAGTCAAGGCGGGGAACACTGAAGCTTTCTTT.

This rearrangement joins TRBV12-5 to TRBJ2-2; 11 nucleotides agree with TRBD1. This CDR3 region has 16 residues. J lost 4 bases, V lost 11 bases, and 12 bases had no gene match. Germline-derived CDR1 and CDR2 are LGHNT and FRNRAP. In nucleotides, the CDR3 is TGTGCTGAAGCCGGGACAGGGGGGATTAGCACCGGGGAGCTGTTTTTT. This encodes CAEAGTGGISTGELFF.

V gene TRBV7-6 combines with J gene TRBJ2-3; 8 bases match TRBD2. This CDR3 spans 14 amino acids. The germline V gene encodes CDR1 SGHVS and CDR2 FNYEAQ. V was clipped by 7 bases and J by 3 bases; unmatched bases: 6. The DNA of the CDR3 is TGTGCCAGCACAAGAGCGGGGGAGACAGATACGCAGTATTTT. This sequence encodes CASTRAGETDTQYF.

CDR3 coding DNA: TGCGCCAGCAGGATGGGGCGGGGGGGCTCCAAATACAATGAGCAGTTCTTC. This sequence encodes CASRMGRGGSKYNEQFF. V gene TRBV5-1 combines with J gene TRBJ2-1; 9 bases are shared with TRBD2. This CDR3 has 17 amino acids. Unmatched junction bases numbered 13, after V lost 5 bases and J lost 4 bases. Germline loops: CDR1 SGHRS, CDR2 YFSETQ. Looking up the rest from reference TRBV5-1 and TRBJ2-1 gives the full variable domain: KAGVTQTPRYLIKTRGQQVTLSCSPISGHRSVSWYQQTPGQGLQFLFEYFSETQRNKGNFPGRFSGRQFSNSRSEMNVSTLELGDSALYLCASRMGRGGSKYNEQFFGPGTRLTVL.

The chain employs TRBV2 and TRBJ1-4, with D maybe TRBD1 (5 bases). With 7 bases removed from V and 8 bases from J, the gap between germline ends came to 14 bases. Germline lookup yields CDR1 SNHLY and CDR2 FYNNEI. This CDR3 contains 13 residues. The CDR3 sequence is CASKKTDQEKLFF. For the CDR3, the DNA is TGTGCCAGCAAAAAGACAGACCAAGAAAAACTGTTTTTT.

Concerning this clone itself: One end of the junction varies from germline; a read error may be responsible. This chain connects TRBV10-3 to TRBJ2-3, with TRBD2 matching 7 bases. In germline, CDR1 is ENHRY, CDR2 SYGVKD. There are 15 residues in the CDR3. As DNA, the CDR3 is TGTGCCATCAGCCCTTCTGGCGGGAGCACACATACGCAGTATTTT. Its protein is CAISPSGGSTHTQYF.

The genes are TRBV30 and TRBJ2-5; TRBD2 agrees at 8 bases. Germline V gene sequence: CDR1 GTSNPN, CDR2 SVGIG (reference sequence). The V segment lost 2 bases and the J segment 7 bases; nucleotides outside the gene matches: 33. This CDR3 has 22 residues. CDR3 amino acids: CAWSPPGGPGLVRRIKEWTQYF. As DNA, the CDR3 is TGTGCCTGGAGTCCTCCCGGGGGACCGGGACTAGTCCGACGGATCAAGGAATGGACCCAGTACTTC.

Here the CDR3 reads CASSFSLDEQYF. The CDR3 DNA follows: TGTGCCAGCAGCTTTAGCTTAGACGAGCAGTACTTC. V and J are TRBV7-2 and TRBJ2-7; D not resolved. The CDR3 loop spans 12 amino acids. V was cut by 3 bases and J by 5 bases, with 8 bases left in between. Germline V lookup: CDR1 SGHTA, CDR2 FQGNSA.

The J gene is TRBJ2-5, the V gene TRBV5-4; D is undetermined. The V gene's germline CDR1 is SGHNT and CDR2 YYREEE (reference sequence). Trimming removed 6 bases from V and 2 bases from J, with 11 bases in between. The CDR3 runs 13 residues. The CDR3 loop reads CASTPTLQETQYF. The CDR3 DNA follows: TGTGCCAGCACCCCGACATTACAAGAGACCCAGTACTTC.

The chain employs TRBV18 and TRBJ2-1, with 12 bases identical to TRBD2. From germline, CDR1 is KGHSH and CDR2 LQKENI. The J segment lost 7 bases and the V segment lost 1 base, leaving 5 bases of the junction unmatched. There are 16 residues in the CDR3. The DNA of the CDR3 is TGTGCCAGCTCACCACGGCTAGCGGGAGGGAATAATGAGCAGTTCTTC. As protein: CASSPRLAGGNNEQFF.

The chain links TRBV2 to TRBJ2-1; 7 bases fit TRBD1. This CDR3 has 13 amino acids. Germline assignment: CDR1 SNHLY and CDR2 FYNNEI. J gave up 8 bases and V 4 bases, and 5 bases lay outside the gene matches. The CDR3, as DNA: TGTGCCAGCAGTGGAGACAGGGCTGATGAGCAGTTCTTC. It specifies CASSGDRADEQFF.

This sequence joins TRBV5-6 and TRBJ2-5; TRBD2 matches 9 bases. Trimming removed 5 bases from V and 6 bases from J; junction bases left unmatched: 11. This CDR3 region has 15 residues. Germline V gives CDR1 SGHDT, CDR2 YYEEEE. The CDR3 sequence: CASSHAGTSLQTQYF. For the CDR3, the DNA is TGTGCCAGCAGTCACGCCGGGACTAGCCTCCAGACCCAGTACTTC.

The chain couples TRBV5-1 to TRBJ2-5; D might be TRBD2 (5 bases). The CDR3 covers 13 residues. The V end lost 0 bases, the J end lost 4 bases, and 7 bases lay between the germline ends. The germline gives CDR1 SGHRS, CDR2 YFSETQ. CDR3 DNA: TGCGCCAGCAGCTTGGCGCTAGCAGAGACCCAGTACTTC. This sequence encodes CASSLALAETQYF.

The rearrangement uses TRBV19 and TRBJ2-1, with 8 bases fitting TRBD2. The CDR3 covers 12 residues. Germline V lookup: CDR1 LNHDA, CDR2 SQIVND (reference sequence). V lost 9 bases, J lost 6 bases, and 4 bases stayed unmatched. CDR3 nucleotide sequence: TGTGCCAGGATAGGGACTAGCAATGAGCAGTTCTTC. Its protein product is CARIGTSNEQFF. The whole variable domain, filled in from reference TRBV19 and TRBJ2-1, reads DGGITQSPKYLFRKEGQNVTLSCEQNLNHDAMYWYRQDPGQGLRLIYYSQIVNDFQKGDIAEGYSVSREKKESFPLTVTSAQKNPTAFYLCARIGTSNEQFFGPGTRLTVL.

The chain links TRBV19 to TRBJ2-1, with 7 bases matching TRBD2. After removal of 6 bases from V and 2 bases from J, the junction contained 7 bases not matched to a gene. CDR1 and CDR2 (germline): LNHDA, SQIVND (reference sequence). CDR3 length: 15 residues. The DNA for the CDR3 is TGTGCCAGTAGCTGGACTAGTTCTCCCTACAATGAGCAGTTCTTC. Translation: CASSWTSSPYNEQFF.

Concerning this clone: This sample also contains other DNA sequences that code for the same CDR3. This chain joins TRBV6-5 and TRBJ2-7, with a weak D call TRBD2 (6 bases). The ends were cut back, 0 bases at V and 1 base at J, with 7 bases in the middle. The CDR3 sequence is 14 residues long. Germline V gene lookup returns CDR1 MNHEY and CDR2 SVGAGI. DNA for the CDR3: TGTGCCAGCAGTTACTCAGGAGGGTCCTACGAGCAGTACTTC. Protein: CASSYSGGSYEQYF.

This clone has a single count. The rearrangement uses TRBV5-4 and TRBJ2-7; D is possibly TRBD2 (5 bases). The CDR3 spans 15 residues. V was pared by 4 bases and J by 0 bases, with 14 bases between. The germline V gene encodes CDR1 SGHNT and CDR2 YYREEE (reference sequence). This CDR3 is CASSGGGPPSYEQYF. As DNA, the CDR3 is TGTGCCAGCAGCGGCGGAGGTCCACCCTCCTACGAGCAGTACTTC.

The chain couples TRBV6-5 to TRBJ2-1, with TRBD1 matching 8 bases. Germline V gives CDR1 MNHEY, CDR2 SVGAGI. The CDR3 totals 14 residues. V was pared by 10 bases and J by 6 bases, with 11 bases of the junction left unmatched. CDR3 loop: CATKQDRVANEQFF. The CDR3 region has the DNA TGTGCCACCAAACAGGACAGGGTGGCCAATGAGCAGTTCTTC.